These T cell receptor beta chains were read from a single sample in a study of control samples from healthy donors and cancer patients. The method was immunoSEQ multiplex PCR; TCRdb's version includes in-frame clones alone and lacks a portion of them. The sample gives around 90,000 clones, more than 75% of which show up once; around 2.1% is in the top ten. The sample comprised blood. These receptors were collected from a woman between 40 and 55 years old in good health. Each CDR3 is given with its conserved first and last residue. Fields, in order: D gene, J gene, V gene, clone size, CDR3 DNA, CDR3 protein. The D gene is left open where the match is weak. A clone size is listed for some rows: how often the clone was seen (once, few, many), or a class if it is expanded.

D: NA; J: TRBJ1-2; V: TRBV19; size: NA; DNA: TGTGCCAGTTCCGGCGGGTCCTTCGGTGGCTACACCTTC; CDR3: CASSGGSFGGYTF
D: TRBD1; J: TRBJ2-7; V: TRBV2; size: NA; DNA: TGTGCCAGCAGTGGAGGGGGCGAGTACGAGCAGTACTTC; CDR3: CASSGGGEYEQYF
D: TRBD1; J: TRBJ2-2; V: TRBV7-3; size: NA; DNA: TGTGCCAGCAGCTTAAGGCCGACAGGGCTAAACACCGGGGAGCTGTTTTTT; CDR3: CASSLRPTGLNTGELFF
D: NA; J: TRBJ1-1; V: TRBV19; size: NA; DNA: TGTGCCAGTAGCACCCCGGACGGCTTAGGGGCTTTCTTT; CDR3: CASSTPDGLGAFF
D: NA; J: TRBJ2-3; V: TRBV20-1; size: NA; DNA: TGCAGTGCTAGTGCCAGGGAAGGGACCACAGATACGCAGTATTTT; CDR3: CSASAREGTTDTQYF
D: TRBD2; J: TRBJ2-7; V: TRBV9; size: NA; DNA: TGTGCCAGCAGCGTAGATCCTAGCGGGGGGGCCCACGAGCAGTACTTC; CDR3: CASSVDPSGGAHEQYF
D: TRBD2; J: TRBJ2-7; V: TRBV2; size: NA; DNA: TGTGCCAGCAGAGCACTAGCGGGGGGCGAGTACGAGCAGTACTTC; CDR3: CASRALAGGEYEQYF
D: NA; J: TRBJ2-7; V: TRBV6-1; size: once; DNA: TGTGCCAGCAGTGAAGGGCCCCGGGACGAGCAGTACTTC; CDR3: CASSEGPRDEQYF
D: NA; J: TRBJ1-3; V: TRBV30; size: NA; DNA: TGTGCCTGGTCGACTTTTGGAAACACCATATATTTT; CDR3: CAWSTFGNTIYF
D: NA; J: TRBJ1-6; V: TRBV2; size: NA; DNA: TGTGCCAGCGTTCAGGGAATGGTCGGGAATTCACCCCTCCACTTT; CDR3: CASVQGMVGNSPLHF
D: NA; J: TRBJ1-3; V: TRBV4-1; size: NA; DNA: TGCGCCAGCAGCCGAGAGTTTGGTGGATCTGGAAACACCATATATTTT; CDR3: CASSREFGGSGNTIYF
D: NA; J: TRBJ1-1; V: TRBV6-6; size: NA; DNA: TGTGCCAGCAGTTACTCCGGGGGCTTTACTGAAGCTTTCTTT; CDR3: CASSYSGGFTEAFF
D: NA; J: TRBJ2-3; V: TRBV6-6; size: NA; DNA: TGTGCCAGCAGGAAAGGACATCAAGATACGCAGTATTTT; CDR3: CASRKGHQDTQYF
D: NA; J: TRBJ2-7; V: TRBV19; size: NA; DNA: TGTGCCAGTAGTGAAATAAACTCCTACGAGCAGTACTTC; CDR3: CASSEINSYEQYF
D: NA; J: TRBJ2-3; V: TRBV5-4; size: NA; DNA: TGTGCCAGCAGCTCGTCAGGGCACGGCACAGATACGCAGTATTTT; CDR3: CASSSSGHGTDTQYF
D: NA; J: TRBJ1-2; V: TRBV19; size: NA; DNA: TGTGCCAGTAGCACCGGACAGTTCGGAGGCTACACCTTC; CDR3: CASSTGQFGGYTF
D: NA; J: TRBJ2-1; V: TRBV5-1; size: NA; DNA: TGCGCCAGCAGCTTGAGTAGGTCAGAGAATGAGCAGTTCTTC; CDR3: CASSLSRSENEQFF
D: NA; J: TRBJ1-1; V: TRBV24-1; size: NA; DNA: TGTGCCACCAGTGATTACAGGAACACTGAAGCTTTCTTT; CDR3: CATSDYRNTEAFF
D: NA; J: TRBJ1-3; V: TRBV12-5; size: NA; DNA: TGTGCTAGTGGTTTGGGGGCAGGACCGCTCTCTGGAAACACCATATATTTT; CDR3: CASGLGAGPLSGNTIYF
D: NA; J: TRBJ1-2; V: TRBV7-2; size: NA; DNA: TGTGCCAGCAGCTTAGGGTTGGGACGGCAATATGGCTACACCTTC; CDR3: CASSLGLGRQYGYTF
D: NA; J: TRBJ2-2; V: TRBV5-1; size: NA; DNA: TGCGCCAGCAGCTTGGAAGCTTTTGGGACCGGGGAGCTGTTTTTT; CDR3: CASSLEAFGTGELFF
D: NA; J: TRBJ2-1; V: TRBV7-2; size: NA; DNA: TGTGCCAGCAGCAGCCCCGGGGACAATGAGCAGTTCTTC; CDR3: CASSSPGDNEQFF
D: TRBD2; J: TRBJ2-3; V: TRBV25-1; size: NA; DNA: TGTGCCAGCAGGACTAGCGGTACCGGAGATACGCAGTATTTT; CDR3: CASRTSGTGDTQYF
D: TRBD1; J: TRBJ1-5; V: TRBV29-1; size: NA; DNA: TGCAGCGTAAGGACAGGGAGCAATCAGCCCCAGCATTTT; CDR3: CSVRTGSNQPQHF
D: NA; J: TRBJ1-2; V: TRBV25-1; size: NA; DNA: TGTGCCAGCAGTGAACCCTCACTGGGAGCTGGCTACACCTTC; CDR3: CASSEPSLGAGYTF
D: NA; J: TRBJ2-3; V: TRBV3-1/TRBV3-2; size: NA; DNA: TGTGCCAGCAAATTAGACAGCGCAGATACGCAGTATTTT; CDR3: CASKLDSADTQYF
D: TRBD1; J: TRBJ1-5; V: TRBV6-4; size: NA; DNA: TGTGCCAGCAGTAACCCCGGGACAGAAAATAGCAATCAGCCCCAGCATTTT; CDR3: CASSNPGTENSNQPQHF
D: NA; J: TRBJ1-2; V: TRBV5-6; size: few; DNA: TGTGCCAGCAGCTTGAGAGGAGGTGACTACTATGGCTACACCTTC; CDR3: CASSLRGGDYYGYTF
D: TRBD1; J: TRBJ1-6; V: TRBV27; size: once; DNA: TGTGCCAGCCGTACCGGGACAGGGAATAATTCACCCCTCCACTTT; CDR3: CASRTGTGNNSPLHF
D: TRBD2; J: TRBJ2-7; V: TRBV5-6; size: NA; DNA: TGTGCCAGCAGCTTGACTAGCGGGGGGCGTAGCGAGCAGTACTTC; CDR3: CASSLTSGGRSEQYF
D: NA; J: TRBJ2-7; V: TRBV7-3; size: NA; DNA: TGTGCCAGCAGCTTAACGCGAAGCGGTACCTTCACCTACGAGCAGTACTTC; CDR3: CASSLTRSGTFTYEQYF
D: NA; J: TRBJ2-7; V: TRBV2; size: once; DNA: TGTGCCAGCAGAAAGGGAAATTCCTACGAGCAGTACTTC; CDR3: CASRKGNSYEQYF
D: NA; J: TRBJ2-7; V: TRBV19; size: NA; DNA: TGTGCCAGTAGTATCAAAGGGACTCCAACGACCGGGGAGCAGTACTTC; CDR3: CASSIKGTPTTGEQYF
D: NA; J: TRBJ2-3; V: TRBV2; size: once; DNA: TGTGCCAGCCGACGGAGCACAGATACGCAGTATTTT; CDR3: CASRRSTDTQYF
D: TRBD2; J: TRBJ2-3; V: TRBV7-3; size: NA; DNA: TGTCCGCAGAGGGGAGGGTTACAAGGACTCACAGATACGCAGTATTTT; CDR3: CPQRGGLQGLTDTQYF
D: TRBD2; J: TRBJ2-7; V: TRBV5-8; size: medium-sized; DNA: TGTGCCAGCAGCACCTCCGGGACTAGCGTCTACGAGCAGTACTTC; CDR3: CASSTSGTSVYEQYF
D: NA; J: TRBJ2-7; V: TRBV3-1/TRBV3-2; size: NA; DNA: TGTGCCAGCAGCCAACAGACAGGTGACCCCCTCTACGAGCAGTACTTC; CDR3: CASSQQTGDPLYEQYF
D: TRBD1; J: TRBJ2-7; V: TRBV5-1; size: NA; DNA: TGCGCCAGCAGCCTCGGGACAGGGAGGTCCTACGAGCAGTACTTC; CDR3: CASSLGTGRSYEQYF
D: NA; J: TRBJ1-4; V: TRBV7-2; size: NA; DNA: TGTGCCAGCAGCGCTACGGGGGCCGTATGGTCTAATGAAAAACTGTTTTTT; CDR3: CASSATGAVWSNEKLFF
D: TRBD1; J: TRBJ1-1; V: TRBV5-5; size: few; DNA: TGTGCCAGCAGCCAACAGGGGAGCACTGAAGCTTTCTTT; CDR3: CASSQQGSTEAFF
D: NA; J: TRBJ1-1; V: TRBV5-6; size: NA; DNA: TGTGCCAGCAGCCCCCTCGGGAACACTGAAGCTTTCTTT; CDR3: CASSPLGNTEAFF
D: NA; J: TRBJ1-2; V: TRBV25-1; size: NA; DNA: TGTGCCAGCAGTGGAGTAGGCTATGGCTACACCTTC; CDR3: CASSGVGYGYTF
D: NA; J: TRBJ1-2; V: TRBV6-6; size: NA; DNA: TGTGCCAGCAGGGAGGTAGGGACCGTTTATGGCTACACCTTC; CDR3: CASREVGTVYGYTF
D: NA; J: TRBJ2-7; V: TRBV6-5; size: NA; DNA: TGTGCCAGCATAGAGGGGTGGGAGCAGTACTTC; CDR3: CASIEGWEQYF
D: TRBD1; J: TRBJ2-5; V: TRBV5-8; size: NA; DNA: TGTGCCAGCAGCCTCGGGACAGGGGACGAAGGGGAGACCCAGTACTTC; CDR3: CASSLGTGDEGETQYF
D: TRBD1; J: TRBJ1-4; V: TRBV29-1; size: NA; DNA: TGCAGCGTGGGGGGACAGGGCGGAAAGGAAAAACTGTTTTTT; CDR3: CSVGGQGGKEKLFF
D: NA; J: TRBJ1-5; V: TRBV6-5; size: NA; DNA: TGTGCCAGCAGGACCGGGGGGGGGCCCCAGCATTTT; CDR3: CASRTGGGPQHF
D: NA; J: TRBJ2-7; V: TRBV5-5; size: NA; DNA: TGTGCCAGCAGCTTGGAGTGGTCGAATCCCTACGAGCAGTACTTC; CDR3: CASSLEWSNPYEQYF
D: NA; J: TRBJ1-2; V: TRBV7-2; size: few; DNA: TGTGCCAGCAGCTTAACACGTGACGGCGGCTATGGCTACACCTTC; CDR3: CASSLTRDGGYGYTF
D: NA; J: TRBJ1-2; V: TRBV5-1; size: NA; DNA: TGCGCCAGCAGCGCCCTACAGGCGTATGGCTACACCTTC; CDR3: CASSALQAYGYTF
D: TRBD1; J: TRBJ2-7; V: TRBV27; size: NA; DNA: TGTGCCAGCAGCCCTCTCCTGACAGGGGGGACCTACGAGCAGTACTTC; CDR3: CASSPLLTGGTYEQYF
D: NA; J: TRBJ1-2; V: TRBV11-1; size: NA; DNA: TGTGCCAGCAGCTTAGGGATCAACTATGGCTACACCTTC; CDR3: CASSLGINYGYTF
D: TRBD2; J: TRBJ2-3; V: TRBV7-8; size: NA; DNA: TGTGCCAGCAGCCGCAGACTAGCTAGGACAGATACGCAGTATTTT; CDR3: CASSRRLARTDTQYF
D: NA; J: TRBJ2-6; V: TRBV5-1; size: NA; DNA: TGCGCCAGCAGCTTCGACGCCGGGGCCAACGTCCTGACTTTC; CDR3: CASSFDAGANVLTF
D: TRBD2; J: TRBJ2-5; V: TRBV7-7; size: NA; DNA: TGTGCCAGCAGCCCCAGCGGGGGGGACCAAGAGACCCAGTACTTC; CDR3: CASSPSGGDQETQYF
D: NA; J: TRBJ2-5; V: TRBV10-2; size: NA; DNA: TGCGCCAGCAGTGACTTAGGGAATCAAGAGACCCAGTACTTC; CDR3: CASSDLGNQETQYF
D: NA; J: TRBJ1-2; V: TRBV15; size: NA; DNA: TGTGCCACCAGCAGAGACCTCTGGGCGAATGCCCGAGGGGGCTACACCTTC; CDR3: CATSRDLWANARGGYTF
D: NA; J: TRBJ1-1; V: TRBV14; size: NA; DNA: TGTGCCAGCAGCCAAGCTGGGTCTGAAGCTTTCTTT; CDR3: CASSQAGSEAFF
D: NA; J: TRBJ1-6; V: TRBV15; size: NA; DNA: TGTGCCACCAGCAGAGAAAAGGGGAAGTCAAGGAATTCACCCCTCCACTTT; CDR3: CATSREKGKSRNSPLHF
D: NA; J: TRBJ2-1; V: TRBV29-1; size: NA; DNA: TGCAGCGTTGAAGTACAACAGGGCAATGAGCAGTTCTTC; CDR3: CSVEVQQGNEQFF